The 20 T cell receptor beta chains listed next were all sequenced from one sample in a study of Ad26.COV2.S vaccination and SARS-CoV-2 variants. Using immunoSEQ multiplex PCR, the repertoire was profiled, and TCRdb retains in-frame clones only, with some absent. The sample lists 180,000 or so clones, around 88% seen once, with about 5.9% in the top ten. This sample comprised peripheral blood, obtained after recovery from COVID-19. These receptors were obtained from a human donor who had recovered from COVID-19.

V and J are TRBV24-1 and TRBJ2-3; TRBD1 might be the D (6 bases). Germline lookup yields CDR1 KGHDR and CDR2 SFDVKD. V dropped 4 bases and J dropped 4 bases, with 11 bases sitting between them. This CDR3 has 14 residues. The CDR3 spells CATSDVGQSDTQYF. The CDR3 DNA is TGTGCCACCAGTGACGTCGGACAGTCAGATACGCAGTATTTT.

A single count supports this clone. The chain uses TRBV7-2 and TRBJ1-5; the D is unclear. Trimming shortened V by 5 bases and J by 6 bases, and 20 bases separated the two germline ends. This CDR3 has 16 amino acids. Germline values: CDR1 SGHTA, CDR2 FQGNSA. CDR3 amino acids: CASSLEVGQQSQPQHF. The CDR3 nucleotides are TGTGCCAGCAGCCTAGAGGTCGGCCAGCAGAGTCAGCCCCAGCATTTT.

This chain uses TRBV6-5 with TRBJ2-7; 10 bases are shared with TRBD1. V gave up 6 bases and J gave up 6 bases; unmatched junction bases: 11. Per germline, CDR1 MNHEY and CDR2 SVGAGI. The CDR3 is 15 amino acids. CDR3 loop: CASRLRTGGGGEQYF. The CDR3 coding sequence is TGTGCCAGCAGACTACGGACAGGGGGGGGAGGCGAGCAGTACTTC.

The chain carries TRBV6-2 or TRBV6-3 and TRBJ2-4; possibly TRBD2 for D (6 bases). This CDR3 has 13 amino acids. Germline V lookup: CDR1 MNHEY, CDR2 SVGEGT. Deletions cut 3 bases from V and 6 bases from J, with 9 bases between. CDR3 loop: CASSYSGGNIQYF. The CDR3 DNA reads TGTGCCAGCAGTTATAGCGGCGGAAACATTCAGTACTTC.

CDR3 sequence reads: CASSQDPSDIQYF. The CDR3 DNA is TGCGCCAGCAGCCAAGACCCTAGTGACATTCAGTACTTC. This chain uses TRBV4-1 with TRBJ2-4; D unclear. The V gene's germline CDR1 is MGHRA and CDR2 YSYEKL. CDR3 length: 13 residues. The ends were cut back, 0 bases at V and 8 bases at J, with 8 bases in the middle.

V gene TRBV6-5 combines with J gene TRBJ1-2; TRBD1 is a possible D gene (5 bases). The V gene's germline CDR1 is MNHEY and CDR2 SVGAGI. There are 15 residues in the CDR3. Trimming removed 0 bases at V and 4 bases at J, with 12 bases between. Written as DNA, the CDR3 is TGTGCCAGCAGTTACTCGGGACGGCGAGGCTATGGCTACACCTTC. As protein: CASSYSGRRGYGYTF.

The chain is built from TRBV12-3 or TRBV12-4 and TRBJ1-2; TRBD1 might be the D (5 bases). The CDR3 loop spans 13 amino acids. V lost 6 bases and J lost 1, with 9 bases in between. The CDR3 loop is CASSQTVNYGYTF. CDR3 DNA: TGTGCCAGCAGCCAGACAGTTAACTATGGCTACACCTTC.

For the CDR3, the DNA is TGTGCCAGCAGCTTCCAGGGGCTTGAAAGGGGCAATCAGCCCCAGCATTTT. It encodes CASSFQGLERGNQPQHF. J is TRBJ1-5 and V is TRBV5-5; D is perhaps TRBD1 (6 bases). This CDR3 is built from 17 residues. From germline, CDR1 is SGHKS and CDR2 YYEKEE (reference sequence). V lost 2 bases and J 2 bases, leaving 17 bases between the germline ends.

The J gene is TRBJ1-2, the V gene TRBV7-9, with a tentative D call TRBD1 (5 bases). The germline CDR1 and CDR2 sequences are SEHNR and FQNEAQ (reference sequence). The CDR3 has 15 residues. V lost 0 bases and J lost 2, with 10 bases in between. The CDR3 is CASSLAFRGNYGYTF. In DNA, the CDR3 is TGTGCCAGCAGCTTAGCGTTTAGGGGAAACTATGGCTACACCTTC. Full variable domain (rest looked up from reference TRBV7-9 and TRBJ1-2): DTGVSQNPRHKITKRGQNVTFRCDPISEHNRLYWYRQTLGQGPEFLTYFQNEAQLEKSRLLSDRFSAERPKGSFSTLEIQRTEQGDSAMYLCASSLAFRGNYGYTFGSGTRLTVV.

In its sample, this clone was seen once. The chain joins TRBV19 to TRBJ1-4; D remains unclear. CDR1 LNHDA and CDR2 SQIVND come from the germline V gene (reference sequence). CDR3 length: 12 amino acids. Deletions cut 5 bases from V and 4 bases from J, with 5 bases between. CDR3 DNA: TGTGCCAGTAGTTTTAGTAATGAAAAACTGTTTTTT. Translated, it gives CASSFSNEKLFF.

This sequence joins TRBV7-8 and TRBJ1-4; TRBD1 matches at 10 bases. V lost 2 bases to trimming and J lost 4 bases; unmatched junction nucleotides: 7. The CDR3 extends over 17 amino acids. Per germline, CDR1 SGHVS and CDR2 FQNEAQ. DNA for the CDR3: TGTGCCAGCAGCTTACGGGACAGGGGCAGTGGTAATGAAAAACTGTTTTTT. Protein: CASSLRDRGSGNEKLFF.

This clone showed up just once. The rearrangement links TRBV6-6 to TRBJ2-1; D may match TRBD1 or TRBD2 (5 bases each). Trimming pared 4 bases from V and 0 bases from J, leaving 13 bases between. CDR3 length: 16 residues. Per germline, CDR1 MNHNY and CDR2 SVGAGI (reference sequence). CDR3 sequence (DNA): TGTGCCAGCAGTTGGGGGACGGCGAGCTCCTACAATGAGCAGTTCTTC. Translated, it gives CASSWGTASSYNEQFF.

This clone was seen a handful of times. This chain connects TRBV24-1 to TRBJ1-2, with a possible D match to TRBD1 (5 bases). This CDR3 has 16 residues. V dropped 0 bases and J dropped 4 bases, with 14 bases sitting between them. Germline CDR1 KGHDR, CDR2 SFDVKD. The CDR3, as DNA: TGTGCCACCAGTGATTTGCGGGCAGGGTCGACCTATGGCTACACCTTC. This codes for CATSDLRAGSTYGYTF.

This clone has just one count. The CDR3 reads CASSFGSLGANVLTF. The CDR3 DNA sequence: TGTGCCAGCAGCTTTGGGTCCCTTGGGGCCAACGTCCTGACTTTC. The rearrangement links TRBV7-3 to TRBJ2-6; D is unresolved. Trimming took 3 bases from V and 3 from J, leaving 9 bases between them. The CDR3 spans 15 residues. Germline-derived CDR1 and CDR2 are SGHTA and FQGTGA.

The rearrangement uses TRBV21-1 and TRBJ2-5; TRBD2 is taken as the D call from the table, unchecked against the DNA. TRBV21-1 is shown as a pseudogene. This CDR3 is built from 18 residues. The CDR3 DNA reads TGTGCCAGCAGCAACCCCTGGGGGTCTAGCGGGAGGGTGGAGACCCAGTACTTC. This sequence encodes CASSNPWGSSGRVETQYF.

The chain couples TRBV27 to TRBJ2-1; 14 bases agree with TRBD2. This CDR3 has 17 amino acids. Germline V lookup: CDR1 MNHEY, CDR2 SMNVEV (reference sequence). With 2 bases clipped from V and 10 bases from J, the junction kept 10 bases outside the gene matches. CDR3 nucleotide sequence: TGTGCCAGCAGTTTAATCCCGACTAGCGGGAGGGTACGGGAGCAGTTCTTC. It yields the protein CASSLIPTSGRVREQFF.

This clone came up a few times. V gene TRBV30 combines with J gene TRBJ1-6; D gene ambiguous. The CDR3 is made up of 13 amino acids. Germline V gene sequence: CDR1 GTSNPN, CDR2 SVGIG (reference sequence). V gave up 0 bases and J gave up 10 bases, with 10 bases separating them. The CDR3 protein is CAWSVAMRSPLHF. As DNA, the CDR3 is TGTGCCTGGAGTGTAGCCATGCGGTCACCCCTCCACTTT. The full variable domain, rest sourced from reference TRBV30 and TRBJ1-6, is SQTIHQWPATLVQPVGSPLSLECTVEGTSNPNLYWYRQAAGRGLQLLFYSVGIGQISSEVPQNLSASRPQDRQFILSSKKLLLSDSGFYLCAWSVAMRSPLHFGNGTRLTVT.

V and J are TRBV19 and TRBJ2-7, with D possibly called TRBD1 or TRBD2 (5 bases each). Germline V CDR1 and CDR2: LNHDA, SQIVND (reference sequence). Trimming pared 5 bases from V and 2 bases from J, leaving 10 bases between. The CDR3 has 13 amino acids. CDR3 residues: CASSVRDPYEQYF. CDR3 sequence (DNA): TGTGCCAGTAGTGTAAGGGACCCCTACGAGCAGTACTTC.

The rearrangement uses TRBV5-1 and TRBJ1-1; 9 bases agree with TRBD1. CDR1 is SGHRS, CDR2 YFSETQ, per germline. V was clipped by 5 bases and J by 4 bases; unmatched bases: 15. The CDR3 has 17 residues. The CDR3 nucleotides are TGCGCCAGCAGACCGAGGACCGACAGGGGGTCGTCCACTGAAGCTTTCTTT. It yields the protein CASRPRTDRGSSTEAFF. The full variable domain, with the rest looked up from reference TRBV5-1 and TRBJ1-1, is KAGVTQTPRYLIKTRGQQVTLSCSPISGHRSVSWYQQTPGQGLQFLFEYFSETQRNKGNFPGRFSGRQFSNSRSEMNVSTLELGDSALYLCASRPRTDRGSSTEAFFGQGTRLTVV.

The chain is built from TRBV7-9 and TRBJ1-4; 9 bases are shared with TRBD1. The junction had 14 bases not matched to a gene; V was cut back by 1 base and J by 8 bases. The CDR3 consists of 18 residues. Germline-derived CDR1 and CDR2 are SEHNR and FQNEAQ (reference sequence). CDR3 sequence reads: CASSLVYGLGQGTEKLFF. The DNA of the CDR3 is TGTGCCAGCAGCTTAGTTTATGGTTTGGGACAGGGTACCGAAAAACTGTTTTTT.